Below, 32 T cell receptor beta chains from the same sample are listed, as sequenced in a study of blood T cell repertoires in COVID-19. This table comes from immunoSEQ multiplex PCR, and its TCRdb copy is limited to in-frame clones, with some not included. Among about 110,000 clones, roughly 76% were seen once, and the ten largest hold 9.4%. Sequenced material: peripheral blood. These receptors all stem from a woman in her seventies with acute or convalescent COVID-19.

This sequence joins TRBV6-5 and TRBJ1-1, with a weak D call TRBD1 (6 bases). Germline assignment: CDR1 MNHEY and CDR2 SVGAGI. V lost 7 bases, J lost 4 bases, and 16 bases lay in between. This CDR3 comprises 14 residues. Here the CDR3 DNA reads TGTGCCAGCACCGCCTACAGGGAAGGCACTGAAGCTTTCTTT. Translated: CASTAYREGTEAFF.

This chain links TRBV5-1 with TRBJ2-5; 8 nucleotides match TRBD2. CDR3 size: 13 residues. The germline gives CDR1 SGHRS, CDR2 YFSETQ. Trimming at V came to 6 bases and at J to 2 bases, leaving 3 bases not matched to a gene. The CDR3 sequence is CASNERGQETQYF. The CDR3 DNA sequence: TGCGCCAGCAATGAGCGGGGGCAAGAGACCCAGTACTTC.

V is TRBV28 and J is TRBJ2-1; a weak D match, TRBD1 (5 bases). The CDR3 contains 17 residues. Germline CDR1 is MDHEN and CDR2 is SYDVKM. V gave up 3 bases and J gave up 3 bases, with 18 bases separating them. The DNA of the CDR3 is TGTGCCAGCAGTTTTTTCGTAGGTGGGGCTAACTACAATGAGCAGTTCTTC. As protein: CASSFFVGGANYNEQFF.

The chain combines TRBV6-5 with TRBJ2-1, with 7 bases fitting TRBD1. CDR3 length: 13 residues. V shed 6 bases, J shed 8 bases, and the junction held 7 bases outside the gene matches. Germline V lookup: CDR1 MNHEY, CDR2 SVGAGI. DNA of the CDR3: TGTGCCAGCAGGAGGGGGCGCGGCGATGAGCAGTTCTTC. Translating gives CASRRGRGDEQFF.

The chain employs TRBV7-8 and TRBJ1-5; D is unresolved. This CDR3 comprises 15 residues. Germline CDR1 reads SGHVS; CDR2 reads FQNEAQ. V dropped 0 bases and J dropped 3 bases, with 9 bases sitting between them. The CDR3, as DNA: TGTGCCAGCAGCTTAGCCAGAAAAGTCAATCAGCCCCAGCATTTT. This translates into CASSLARKVNQPQHF.

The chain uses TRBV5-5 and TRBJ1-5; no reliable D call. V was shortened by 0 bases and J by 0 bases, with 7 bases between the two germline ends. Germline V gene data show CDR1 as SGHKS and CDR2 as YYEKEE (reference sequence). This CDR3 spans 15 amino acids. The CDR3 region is CASSLAPNSNQPQHF. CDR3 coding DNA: TGTGCCAGCAGCTTGGCCCCAAATAGCAATCAGCCCCAGCATTTT.

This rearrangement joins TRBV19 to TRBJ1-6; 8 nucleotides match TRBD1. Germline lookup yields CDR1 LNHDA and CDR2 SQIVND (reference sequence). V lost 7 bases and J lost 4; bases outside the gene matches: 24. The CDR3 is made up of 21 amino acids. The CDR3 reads CASILGLPGTGDETYNSPLHF. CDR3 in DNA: TGTGCCAGTATTCTGGGGCTCCCCGGGACAGGAGACGAAACATATAATTCACCCCTCCACTTT.

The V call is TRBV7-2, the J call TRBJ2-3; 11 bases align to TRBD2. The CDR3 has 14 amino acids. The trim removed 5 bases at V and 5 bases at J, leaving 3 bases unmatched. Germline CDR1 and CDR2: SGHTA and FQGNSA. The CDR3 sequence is CASSPGLAGDTQYF. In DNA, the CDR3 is TGTGCCAGCAGCCCAGGACTAGCGGGAGATACGCAGTATTTT.

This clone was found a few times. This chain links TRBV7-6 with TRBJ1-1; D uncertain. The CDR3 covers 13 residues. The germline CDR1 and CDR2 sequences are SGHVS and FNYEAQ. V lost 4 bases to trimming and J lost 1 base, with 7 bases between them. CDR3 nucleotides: TGTGCCAGCAGCTCAAGGAGGAACACTGAAGCTTTCTTT. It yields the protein CASSSRRNTEAFF.

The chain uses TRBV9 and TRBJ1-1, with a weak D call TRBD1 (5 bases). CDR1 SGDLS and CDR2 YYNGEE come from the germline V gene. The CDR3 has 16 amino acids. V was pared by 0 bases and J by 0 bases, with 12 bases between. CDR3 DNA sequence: TGTGCCAGCAGCGTAGTCCCCGCGGGGGTGAACACTGAAGCTTTCTTT. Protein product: CASSVVPAGVNTEAFF.

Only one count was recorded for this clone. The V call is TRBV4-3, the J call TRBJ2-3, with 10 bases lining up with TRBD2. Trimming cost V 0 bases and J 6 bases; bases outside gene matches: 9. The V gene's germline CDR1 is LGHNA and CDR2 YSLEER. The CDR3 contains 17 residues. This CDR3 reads CASSQEGAGGQADTQYF. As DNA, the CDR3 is TGCGCCAGCAGCCAAGAGGGAGCGGGGGGGCAGGCGGATACGCAGTATTTT.

For the CDR3, the DNA is TGTGCCAGCAGCGAAGCCGGGACTACCCTTCTGTTCGATGAGCAGTTCTTC. It translates to CASSEAGTTLLFDEQFF. This chain links TRBV14 with TRBJ2-1, with 7 nucleotides matching TRBD2. CDR1 and CDR2 from the germline V gene are SGHDN and FVKESK. There are 17 residues in the CDR3. Trimming cost V 5 bases and J 8 bases; bases outside gene matches: 18.

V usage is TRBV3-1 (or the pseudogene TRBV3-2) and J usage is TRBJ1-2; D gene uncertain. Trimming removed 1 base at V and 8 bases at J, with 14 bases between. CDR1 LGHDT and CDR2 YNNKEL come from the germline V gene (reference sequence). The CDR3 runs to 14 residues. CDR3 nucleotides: TGTGCCAGCAGCCAAGCTTGGAGGATGGAGGGCTACACCTTC. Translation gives CASSQAWRMEGYTF.

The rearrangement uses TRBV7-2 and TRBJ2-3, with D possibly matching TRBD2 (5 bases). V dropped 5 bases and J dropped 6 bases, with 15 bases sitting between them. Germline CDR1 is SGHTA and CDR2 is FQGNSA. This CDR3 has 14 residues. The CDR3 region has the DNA TGTGCCAGCAGCCCGCCCAGTAGCGTTGATACGCAGTATTTT. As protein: CASSPPSSVDTQYF. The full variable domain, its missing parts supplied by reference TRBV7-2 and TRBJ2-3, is GAGVSQSPSNKVTEKGKDVELRCDPISGHTALYWYRQSLGQGLEFLIYFQGNSAPDKSGLPSDRFSAERTGGSVSTLTIQRTQQEDSAVYLCASSPPSSVDTQYFGPGTRLTVL.

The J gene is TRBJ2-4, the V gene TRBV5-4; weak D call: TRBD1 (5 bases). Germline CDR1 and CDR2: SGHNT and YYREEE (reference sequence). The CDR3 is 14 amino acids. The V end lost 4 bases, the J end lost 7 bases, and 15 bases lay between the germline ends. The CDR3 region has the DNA TGTGCCAGCAGCGACAGCTTGTCATATAACATTCAGTACTTC. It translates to CASSDSLSYNIQYF.

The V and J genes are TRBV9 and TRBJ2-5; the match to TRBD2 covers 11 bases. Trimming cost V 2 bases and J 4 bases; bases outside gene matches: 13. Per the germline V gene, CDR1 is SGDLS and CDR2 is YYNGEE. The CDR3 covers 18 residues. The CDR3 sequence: CASSVAGLAGRGLETQYF. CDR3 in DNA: TGTGCCAGCAGCGTTGCAGGACTAGCGGGTAGAGGGTTAGAGACCCAGTACTTC.

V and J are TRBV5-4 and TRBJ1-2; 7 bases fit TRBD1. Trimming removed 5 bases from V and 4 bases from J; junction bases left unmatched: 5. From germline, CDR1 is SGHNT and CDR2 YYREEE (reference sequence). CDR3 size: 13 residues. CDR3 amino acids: CASRFRGTYGYTF. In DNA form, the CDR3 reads TGTGCCAGCAGGTTCAGGGGGACCTATGGCTACACCTTC.

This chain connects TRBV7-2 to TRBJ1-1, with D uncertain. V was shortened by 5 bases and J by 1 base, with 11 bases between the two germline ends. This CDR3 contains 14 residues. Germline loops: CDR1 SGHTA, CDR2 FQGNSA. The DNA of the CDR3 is TGTGCCAGCAGCCAAGGCGGGGAGAACACTGAAGCTTTCTTT. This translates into CASSQGGENTEAFF.

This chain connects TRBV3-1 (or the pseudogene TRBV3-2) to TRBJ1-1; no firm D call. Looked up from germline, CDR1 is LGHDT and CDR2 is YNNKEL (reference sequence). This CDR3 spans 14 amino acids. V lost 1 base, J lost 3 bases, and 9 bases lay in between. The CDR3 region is CASSQAGLYTEAFF. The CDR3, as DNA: TGTGCCAGCAGCCAAGCCGGACTGTACACTGAAGCTTTCTTT.

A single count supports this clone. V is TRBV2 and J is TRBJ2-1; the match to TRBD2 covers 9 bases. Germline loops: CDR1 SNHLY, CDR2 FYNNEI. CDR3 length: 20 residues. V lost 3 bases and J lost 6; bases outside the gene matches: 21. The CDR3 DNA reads TGTGCCAGCAGTGATGATTGGACAATTAGCGGGAGCGGCCAGGGCAATGAGCAGTTCTTC. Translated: CASSDDWTISGSGQGNEQFF.

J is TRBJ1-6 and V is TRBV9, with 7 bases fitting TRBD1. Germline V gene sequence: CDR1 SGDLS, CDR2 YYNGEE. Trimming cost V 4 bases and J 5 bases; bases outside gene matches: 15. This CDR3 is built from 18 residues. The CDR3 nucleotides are TGTGCCAGCAGCTCCCGGGACAGCAACGATCTAAATAATTCACCCCTCCACTTT. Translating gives CASSSRDSNDLNNSPLHF. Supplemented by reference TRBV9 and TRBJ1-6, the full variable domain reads DSGVTQTPKHLITATGQRVTLRCSPRSGDLSVYWYQQSLDQGLQFLIQYYNGEERAKGNILERFSAQQFPDLHSELNLSSLELGDSALYFCASSSRDSNDLNNSPLHFGNGTRLTVT.

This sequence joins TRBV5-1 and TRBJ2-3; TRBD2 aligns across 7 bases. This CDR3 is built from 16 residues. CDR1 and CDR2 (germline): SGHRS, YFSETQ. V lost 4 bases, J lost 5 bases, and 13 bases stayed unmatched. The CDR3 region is CASSRYGTTHVDTQYF. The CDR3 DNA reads TGCGCCAGCAGCCGCTACGGGACTACCCACGTAGATACGCAGTATTTT.

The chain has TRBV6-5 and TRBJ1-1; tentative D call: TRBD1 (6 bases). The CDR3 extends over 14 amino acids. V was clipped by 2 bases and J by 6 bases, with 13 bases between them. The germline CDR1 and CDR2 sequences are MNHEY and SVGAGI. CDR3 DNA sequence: TGTGCCAGCAGTTACCCAGAGGGGGGGGCTGAAGCTTTCTTT. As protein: CASSYPEGGAEAFF.

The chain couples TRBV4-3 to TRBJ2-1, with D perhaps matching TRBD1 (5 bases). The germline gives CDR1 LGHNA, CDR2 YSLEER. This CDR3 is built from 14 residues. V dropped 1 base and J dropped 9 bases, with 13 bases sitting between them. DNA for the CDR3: TGCGCCAGCAGCCAAGCCGTGACAGTATCTGAGCAGTTCTTC. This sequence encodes CASSQAVTVSEQFF.

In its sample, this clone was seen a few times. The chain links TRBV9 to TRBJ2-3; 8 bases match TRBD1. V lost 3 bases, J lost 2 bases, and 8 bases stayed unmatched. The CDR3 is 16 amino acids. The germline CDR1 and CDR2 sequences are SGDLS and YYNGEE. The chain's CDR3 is CASSARQGSTTDTQYF. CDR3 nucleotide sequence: TGTGCCAGCAGCGCAAGACAGGGGTCCACCACAGATACGCAGTATTTT.

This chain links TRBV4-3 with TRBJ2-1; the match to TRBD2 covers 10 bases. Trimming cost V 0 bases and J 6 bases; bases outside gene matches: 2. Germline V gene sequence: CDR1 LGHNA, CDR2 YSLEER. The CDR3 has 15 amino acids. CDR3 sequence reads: CASSQDGLAVNEQFF. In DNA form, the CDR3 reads TGCGCCAGCAGCCAAGACGGACTAGCGGTCAATGAGCAGTTCTTC.

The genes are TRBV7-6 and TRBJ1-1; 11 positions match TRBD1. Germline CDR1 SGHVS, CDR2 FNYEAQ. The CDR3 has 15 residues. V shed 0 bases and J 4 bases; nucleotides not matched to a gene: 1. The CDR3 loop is CASSLAGTGGTEAFF. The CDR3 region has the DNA TGTGCCAGCAGCTTAGCGGGGACAGGGGGCACTGAAGCTTTCTTT.

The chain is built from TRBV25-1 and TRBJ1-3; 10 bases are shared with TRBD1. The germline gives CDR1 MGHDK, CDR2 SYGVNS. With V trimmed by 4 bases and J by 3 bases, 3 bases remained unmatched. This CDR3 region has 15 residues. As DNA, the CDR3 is TGTGCCAGCAGTGCGGACAGGGGGGATGGAAACACCATATATTTT. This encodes CASSADRGDGNTIYF.

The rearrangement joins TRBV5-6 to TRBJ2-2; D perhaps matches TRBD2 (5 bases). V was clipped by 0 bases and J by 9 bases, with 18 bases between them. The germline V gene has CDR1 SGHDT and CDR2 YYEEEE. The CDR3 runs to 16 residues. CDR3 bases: TGTGCCAGCAGCTTGGCGCGGGCATGCGAACACCGGGAGCTGTTTTTT. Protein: CASSLARACEHRELFF.

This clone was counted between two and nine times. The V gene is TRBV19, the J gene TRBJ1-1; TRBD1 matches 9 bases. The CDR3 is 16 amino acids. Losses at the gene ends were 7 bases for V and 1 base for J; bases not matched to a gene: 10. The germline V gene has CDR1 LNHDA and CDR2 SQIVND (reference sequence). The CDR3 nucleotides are TGTGCCAGTAAGGGACAGGGACAGAGGAAGAACACTGAAGCTTTCTTT. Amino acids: CASKGQGQRKNTEAFF. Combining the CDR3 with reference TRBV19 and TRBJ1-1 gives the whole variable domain DGGITQSPKYLFRKEGQNVTLSCEQNLNHDAMYWYRQDPGQGLRLIYYSQIVNDFQKGDIAEGYSVSREKKESFPLTVTSAQKNPTAFYLCASKGQGQRKNTEAFFGQGTRLTVV.

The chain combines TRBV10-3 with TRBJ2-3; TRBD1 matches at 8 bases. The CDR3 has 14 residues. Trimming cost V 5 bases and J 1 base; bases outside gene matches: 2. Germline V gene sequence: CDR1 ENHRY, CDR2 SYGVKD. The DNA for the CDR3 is TGTGCCATCAGTCCGACAGGGGGCACAGATACGCAGTATTTT. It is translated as CAISPTGGTDTQYF.

The CDR3 protein is CASREWGTSTDTQYF. The CDR3 DNA sequence: TGTGCCAGCAGGGAGTGGGGCACTAGCACAGATACGCAGTATTTT. The J gene is TRBJ2-3, the V gene TRBV6-5; weak D call: TRBD1 (5 bases). The CDR3 sequence is 15 residues long. Per the germline V gene, CDR1 is MNHEY and CDR2 is SVGAGI. Trimming removed 6 bases at V and 0 bases at J, with 13 bases between.